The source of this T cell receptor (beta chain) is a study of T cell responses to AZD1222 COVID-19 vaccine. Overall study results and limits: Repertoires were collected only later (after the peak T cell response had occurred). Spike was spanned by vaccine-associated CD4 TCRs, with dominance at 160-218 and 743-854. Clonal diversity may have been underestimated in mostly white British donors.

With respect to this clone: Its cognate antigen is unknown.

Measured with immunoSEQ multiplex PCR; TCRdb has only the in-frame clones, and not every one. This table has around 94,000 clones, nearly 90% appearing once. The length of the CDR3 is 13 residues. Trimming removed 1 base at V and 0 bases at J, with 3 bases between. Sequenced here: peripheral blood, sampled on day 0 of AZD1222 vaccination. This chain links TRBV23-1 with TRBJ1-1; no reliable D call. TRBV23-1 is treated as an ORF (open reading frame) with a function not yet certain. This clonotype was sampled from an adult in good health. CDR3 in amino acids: CASSQLMNTEAFF. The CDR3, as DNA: TGCGCCAGCAGTCAATTGATGAACACTGAAGCTTTCTTT.